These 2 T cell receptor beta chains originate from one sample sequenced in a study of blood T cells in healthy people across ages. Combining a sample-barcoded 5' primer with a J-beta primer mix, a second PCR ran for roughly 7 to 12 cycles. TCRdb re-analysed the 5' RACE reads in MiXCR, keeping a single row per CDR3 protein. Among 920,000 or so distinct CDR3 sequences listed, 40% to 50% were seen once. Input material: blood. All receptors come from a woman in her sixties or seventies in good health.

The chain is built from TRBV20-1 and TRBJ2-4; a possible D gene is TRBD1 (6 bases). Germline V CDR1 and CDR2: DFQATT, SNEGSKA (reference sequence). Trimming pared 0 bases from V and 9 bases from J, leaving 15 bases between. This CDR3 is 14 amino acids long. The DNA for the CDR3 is TGCAGTGCTAGAGATATCAACAGGGTCGGCATTCAGTACTTC. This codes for CSARDINRVGIQYF.

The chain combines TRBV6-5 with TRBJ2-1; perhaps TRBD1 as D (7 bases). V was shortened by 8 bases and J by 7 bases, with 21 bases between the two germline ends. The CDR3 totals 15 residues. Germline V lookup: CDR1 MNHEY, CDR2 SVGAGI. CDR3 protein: CASLAAGGRKNEQFF. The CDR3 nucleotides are TGTGCCAGCCTGGCGGCAGGGGGGAGAAAGAATGAGCAGTTCTTC.